What follows are 25 T cell receptor beta chains derived from one specimen sequenced in a study of shared clonotypes between healthy human individuals (dated by TCRdb to the early 2020s). The method behind the library was the immunoSEQ multiplex PCR assay. TCRdb holds this immuneACCESS table with in-frame rearrangements only. Some clones are missing; in checked studies, unresolved V genes explain under half, and the rest has no known cause. Present in this sample are about 1.4 million clones, about 96% of which were seen just once. The ten largest clones add up to over 1% of the sample. What was sequenced was naive CD4+ T cells sorted from blood. In the paper's terms, the cell subset or site label means: CD45RA+ positively selected. The receptors shown here come from a man aged 30 to 45 in good health.

The chain employs TRBV6-5 and TRBJ2-1, with no clear D. The CDR3 is made up of 11 amino acids. Germline V gene data show CDR1 as MNHEY and CDR2 as SVGAGI. V gave up 5 bases and J gave up 9 bases, with 8 bases separating them. CDR3 amino acids: CASSDGVEQFF. In DNA form, the CDR3 reads TGTGCCAGCAGTGACGGAGTTGAGCAGTTCTTC.

This rearrangement joins TRBV5-4 to TRBJ2-1; D remains unclear. Germline V gene lookup returns CDR1 SGHNT and CDR2 YYREEE (reference sequence). Trimming stripped 0 bases from V and 0 bases from J, with 7 bases between. This CDR3 has 15 residues. The CDR3 region is CASSLGVSSYNEQFF. In DNA, the CDR3 is TGTGCCAGCAGCTTGGGGGTGAGCTCCTACAATGAGCAGTTCTTC.

V is TRBV27 and J is TRBJ2-7; D may match TRBD1 or TRBD2 (6 bases each). Trimming took off 5 bases at V and 0 bases at J, with 11 bases between the two ends. Per the germline V gene, CDR1 is MNHEY and CDR2 is SMNVEV (reference sequence). The length of the CDR3 is 14 residues. In DNA, the CDR3 is TGTGCCAGCAGTCAAAGGGGGGACTCCTACGAGCAGTACTTC. This codes for CASSQRGDSYEQYF.

The V gene is TRBV2, the J gene TRBJ1-3, with D unresolved. This CDR3 has 13 residues. Germline assignment: CDR1 SNHLY and CDR2 FYNNEI. V was trimmed by 7 bases and J by 2 bases, leaving 9 bases between them. For the CDR3, the DNA is TGTGCCAGCAACCCGGCGCCTGGAAACACCATATATTTT. As protein: CASNPAPGNTIYF.

Worth noting for this clone: This CDR3 is also generated by other DNA sequences in the sample. The CDR3 spells CASSLGPNQETQYF. The CDR3 region has the DNA TGTGCCAGCAGCTTAGGGCCCAACCAAGAGACCCAGTACTTC. The chain uses TRBV11-2 and TRBJ2-5; D gene uncertain. The germline gives CDR1 SGHAT, CDR2 FQNNGV. The CDR3 spans 14 residues. V was trimmed by 1 base and J by 0 bases, leaving 6 bases between them. The full variable domain, rest sourced from reference TRBV11-2 and TRBJ2-5, is EAGVAQSPRYKIIEKRQSVAFWCNPISGHATLYWYQQILGQGPKLLIQFQNNGVVDDSQLPKDRFSAERLKGVDSTLKIQPAKLEDSAVYLCASSLGPNQETQYFGPGTRLLVL.

This sequence joins TRBV6-6 and TRBJ2-1; no clear D. The ends were cut back, 2 bases at V and 10 bases at J, with 12 bases in the middle. CDR1 and CDR2 from the germline V gene are MNHNY and SVGAGI (reference sequence). The CDR3 loop spans 13 amino acids. CDR3 bases: TGTGCCAGCAGTTACCTTGGGGAACCGGAGCAGTTCTTC. Translation: CASSYLGEPEQFF.

The V gene is TRBV6-1, the J gene TRBJ2-3; D unclear. The CDR3 is made up of 12 amino acids. With 4 bases removed from V and 8 bases from J, the gap between germline ends came to 10 bases. Germline V gene data show CDR1 as MNHNS and CDR2 as SASEGT. The CDR3: CASSVIGVTQYF. In DNA form, the CDR3 reads TGTGCCAGCAGTGTGATTGGAGTTACGCAGTATTTT.

The chain recombines TRBV6-1 with TRBJ2-3; maybe TRBD2 (5 bases). The CDR3 covers 14 residues. The germline gives CDR1 MNHNS, CDR2 SASEGT. V was shortened by 7 bases and J by 4 bases, with 15 bases between the two germline ends. The CDR3 bases are TGTGCCAGCATACCGGGGAGATTGGCAGATACGCAGTATTTT. Translation: CASIPGRLADTQYF.

This sequence joins TRBV5-6 and TRBJ1-2; the match to TRBD1 covers 9 bases. Germline CDR1 is SGHDT and CDR2 is YYEEEE. V shed 0 bases and J 5 bases; nucleotides not matched to a gene: 2. This CDR3 spans 14 amino acids. The chain's CDR3 is CASSLVTGGYGYTF. For the CDR3, the DNA is TGTGCCAGCAGCTTGGTGACAGGGGGGTATGGCTACACCTTC.

The chain carries TRBV28 and TRBJ2-3; 13 positions match TRBD2. The CDR3 has 15 residues. Losses at the gene ends were 2 bases for V and 4 bases for J; bases not matched to a gene: 0. CDR1 is MDHEN and CDR2 is SYDVKM in the germline V gene. CDR3 loop: CASSLTSGRADTQYF. The CDR3 bases are TGTGCCAGCAGTTTAACTAGCGGGAGGGCAGATACGCAGTATTTT.

The J gene is TRBJ2-5, the V gene TRBV7-2; 15 bases agree with TRBD2. Germline CDR1 is SGHTA and CDR2 is FQGNSA. With V trimmed by 5 bases and J by 4 bases, 14 bases remained unmatched. The CDR3 totals 19 residues. DNA of the CDR3: TGTGCCAGCAGCCGTGTCCGGACTAGCGGGAGGGCCTTGGGAGAGACCCAGTACTTC. It is translated as CASSRVRTSGRALGETQYF.

The rearrangement uses TRBV7-2 and TRBJ1-5, with 9 bases identical to TRBD1. The V gene's germline CDR1 is SGHTA and CDR2 FQGNSA. V shed 1 base and J 7 bases; nucleotides not matched to a gene: 5. This CDR3 comprises 15 residues. CDR3 sequence reads: CASSLEGTGQQPQHF. The CDR3 region has the DNA TGTGCCAGCAGCTTAGAGGGGACAGGGCAACAGCCCCAGCATTTT.

The V call is TRBV30, the J call TRBJ2-2, with TRBD1 matching 8 bases. The CDR3 runs to 16 residues. Losses at the gene ends were 0 bases for V and 7 bases for J; bases not matched to a gene: 10. Germline-derived CDR1 and CDR2 are GTSNPN and SVGIG (reference sequence). The CDR3 loop is CAWSVRTGGEGGELFF. The CDR3 DNA is TGTGCCTGGAGTGTACGCACAGGGGGTGAGGGCGGGGAGCTGTTTTTT.

This sequence joins TRBV2 and TRBJ2-5, with D maybe TRBD1 (5 bases). Germline-derived CDR1 and CDR2 are SNHLY and FYNNEI. V dropped 6 bases and J dropped 3 bases, with 14 bases sitting between them. The CDR3 covers 14 residues. The CDR3 DNA sequence: TGTGCCAGCAGCCGACAGCCTGGGGAAGAGACCCAGTACTTC. Translated, it gives CASSRQPGEETQYF. The full variable domain, completed using reference TRBV2 and TRBJ2-5, is EPEVTQTPSHQVTQMGQEVILRCVPISNHLYFYWYRQILGQKVEFLVSFYNNEISEKSEIFDDQFSVERPDGSNFTLKIRSTKLEDSAMYFCASSRQPGEETQYFGPGTRLLVL.

The chain recombines TRBV10-3 with TRBJ2-1, with 8 bases fitting TRBD1. CDR1 and CDR2 from the germline V gene are ENHRY and SYGVKD. This CDR3 has 15 amino acids. V shed 10 bases, J shed 4 bases, and the junction held 12 bases outside the gene matches. This CDR3 is CATGQGVNWYNEQFF. The CDR3 region has the DNA TGTGCCACAGGACAGGGAGTTAATTGGTACAATGAGCAGTTCTTC.

This sequence joins TRBV7-2 and TRBJ1-2; TRBD1 is a possible D gene (6 bases). The CDR3 is 16 residues long. The ends were cut back, 0 bases at V and 5 bases at J, with 16 bases in the middle. CDR1 SGHTA and CDR2 FQGNSA come from the germline V gene. The CDR3 protein is CASSLARGATTYGYTF. The CDR3 nucleotides read TGTGCCAGCAGCTTAGCCCGGGGGGCGACAACATATGGCTACACCTTC.

The rearrangement joins TRBV29-1 to TRBJ2-1; 7 bases are a match to TRBD2. After removal of 8 bases from V and 4 bases from J, the junction contained 14 bases not matched to a gene. Germline-derived CDR1 and CDR2 are SQVTM and ANQGSEA. This CDR3 spans 15 amino acids. CDR3 sequence: CSLTRAGDFYNEQFF. CDR3 nucleotides: TGCAGCCTAACCAGGGCGGGAGATTTTTACAATGAGCAGTTCTTC.

The rearrangement joins TRBV7-3 to TRBJ2-3; TRBD2 agrees at 11 bases. With 2 bases clipped from V and 0 bases from J, the junction kept 10 bases outside the gene matches. In germline, CDR1 is SGHTA, CDR2 FQGTGA. This CDR3 has 19 amino acids. The DNA of the CDR3 is TGTGCCAGCAGCTTATCACGACTAGCGGGAACCGGAAGCACAGATACGCAGTATTTT. Protein product: CASSLSRLAGTGSTDTQYF.

The rearrangement joins TRBV9 to TRBJ2-1; D possibly corresponds to TRBD1 (6 bases). Looked up from germline, CDR1 is SGDLS and CDR2 is YYNGEE. Trimming cost V 7 bases and J 6 bases, with 35 bases left between them. This CDR3 spans 20 amino acids. The CDR3 sequence: CASALTDRLQSQRRSNEQFF. CDR3 coding DNA: TGTGCCAGCGCCCTAACCGACAGGCTCCAATCACAACGACGGAGCAATGAGCAGTTCTTC.

This rearrangement joins TRBV6-6 to TRBJ2-7, with TRBD2 matching over 8 bases. Germline V CDR1 and CDR2: MNHNY, SVGAGI (reference sequence). V gave up 3 bases and J gave up 4 bases; unmatched junction bases: 8. The CDR3 has 15 residues. The CDR3 is CASSYLSAGAYEQYF. Here the CDR3 DNA reads TGTGCCAGCAGTTATCTCTCAGCGGGAGCGTACGAGCAGTACTTC.

The chain has TRBV5-1 and TRBJ1-1; no clear D gene. The length of the CDR3 is 13 residues. Germline CDR1 reads SGHRS; CDR2 reads YFSETQ. V lost 1 base and J lost 6, with 10 bases in between. Here the CDR3 DNA reads TGCGCCAGCAGCTTGTACGGGAAGGCTGAAGCTTTCTTT. This codes for CASSLYGKAEAFF.

The CDR3 is CASSQAIEPNGYTF. The CDR3 DNA sequence: TGCGCCAGCAGCCAAGCCATCGAGCCTAATGGCTACACCTTC. The chain uses TRBV4-3 and TRBJ1-2; D is unresolved. V was clipped by 1 base and J by 6 bases, with 12 bases between them. There are 14 residues in the CDR3. Germline assignment: CDR1 LGHNA and CDR2 YSLEER.

This clone was detected a few times. The chain links TRBV5-4 to TRBJ2-1; D uncertain. Germline V lookup: CDR1 SGHNT, CDR2 YYREEE (reference sequence). Trimming cost V 4 bases and J 5 bases, with 19 bases left between them. This CDR3 region has 16 residues. This CDR3 is CASSLSPTLQDNEQFF. In nucleotides, the CDR3 is TGTGCCAGCAGCCTCTCTCCCACCCTCCAGGACAATGAGCAGTTCTTC.

The V and J genes are TRBV28 and TRBJ1-2; no clear D gene. Per the germline V gene, CDR1 is MDHEN and CDR2 is SYDVKM. The V and J ends lost 4 bases and 4 bases respectively, with 28 bases between them. The CDR3 is made up of 19 amino acids. CDR3 DNA: TGTGCCAGCAGTTCGGACCTCTGGTTGGGCCCGAGTCGTATCTATGGCTACACCTTC. It encodes CASSSDLWLGPSRIYGYTF.

This clone came up once. This CDR3 is also generated by other DNA sequences in the sample. The chain combines TRBV5-4 with TRBJ2-1, with 9 bases fitting TRBD1. V lost 5 bases, J lost 7 bases, and 7 bases stayed unmatched. In germline, CDR1 is SGHNT, CDR2 YYREEE (reference sequence). The CDR3 has 14 residues. CDR3 protein: CASSSGQGRNEQFF. The CDR3 DNA sequence: TGTGCCAGCAGTTCAGGACAGGGGCGGAATGAGCAGTTCTTC.